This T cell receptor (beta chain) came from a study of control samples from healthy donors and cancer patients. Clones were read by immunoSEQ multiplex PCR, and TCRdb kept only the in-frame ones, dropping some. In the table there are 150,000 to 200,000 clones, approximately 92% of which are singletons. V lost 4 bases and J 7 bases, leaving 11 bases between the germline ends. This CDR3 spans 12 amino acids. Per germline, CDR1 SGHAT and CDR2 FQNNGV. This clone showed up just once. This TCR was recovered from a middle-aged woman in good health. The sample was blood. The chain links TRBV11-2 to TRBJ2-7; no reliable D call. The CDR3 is CASSSQVWEQYF. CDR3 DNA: TGTGCCAGCAGCTCCCAGGTATGGGAGCAGTACTTC. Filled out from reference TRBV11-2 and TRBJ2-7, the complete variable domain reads EAGVAQSPRYKIIEKRQSVAFWCNPISGHATLYWYQQILGQGPKLLIQFQNNGVVDDSQLPKDRFSAERLKGVDSTLKIQPAKLEDSAVYLCASSSQVWEQYFGPGTRLTVT.